These T cell receptor beta chains were read from a single sample in a study of cytomegalovirus exposure and HLA in healthy donors. Sequencing was performed with immunoSEQ multiplex PCR; in TCRdb, only in-frame clones are kept and a portion is missing. The profile shows about 160,000 clones, roughly 91% of them singletons. The material sequenced was PBMCs. These receptors came from a young man in good health and CMV-seropositive. CDR3s include the opening cysteine and the closing phenylalanine or tryptophan.

v_call	j_call	cdr3_aa
TRBV9	TRBJ2-3	CASSRLGSAHSTDTQYF
TRBV18	TRBJ2-3	CASSKRGTDTQYF
TRBV6-5	TRBJ2-3	CASSYFSGGTDTQYF
TRBV11-2	TRBJ1-2	CASKLNYGYTF
TRBV4-1	TRBJ2-7	CASSQVGLAGDEQYF
TRBV19	TRBJ2-6	CASTLRGSSGANVLTF
TRBV9	TRBJ2-7	CASSPGGTGNYEQYF
TRBV7-8	TRBJ2-2	CASSLIWEAGELFF
TRBV18	TRBJ2-2	CASSPSGGSNTGELFF
TRBV11-2	TRBJ2-1	CASSLGTGGRYNEQFF
TRBV5-1	TRBJ2-3	CASSLGTSGTDTQYF
TRBV7-6	TRBJ2-2	CASSTGTGGLGELFF
TRBV9	TRBJ1-1	CASSARQGLLVPEAFF
TRBV5-1	TRBJ1-1	CASSSGTGMNTEAFF
TRBV7-9	TRBJ2-1	CASSPQADKLGQFF
TRBV10-3	TRBJ2-7	CAMAPGTGEDEQYF
TRBV19	TRBJ1-4	CASSLLSELFF
TRBV5-1	TRBJ2-1	CASSPGLAGDSYNEQFF
TRBV2	TRBJ2-4	CASSSGGPSIQYF
TRBV27	TRBJ1-2	CASSLAENYGYTF
TRBV9	TRBJ2-7	CASSVAIAPGGPSYEQYF
TRBV5-1	TRBJ1-1	CASRTGFRNTEAFF
TRBV5-6	TRBJ1-4	CASSLGAANEKLFF
TRBV7-9	TRBJ2-1	CASAGPQGVRVDEQFF
TRBV27	TRBJ1-4	CASSRGTPATNEKLFF
TRBV19	TRBJ2-7	CASSRQTSYEQYF